This T cell receptor beta chain was documented in a study of T cell changes during pregnancy in multiple sclerosis. Libraries were prepared by immunoSEQ multiplex PCR; TCRdb keeps only in-frame clonotypes and omits some of them. This sample has some 120,000 clones, with about 93% found just once. The V end was cut by 7 bases, the J end by 2 bases, with 12 bases between. Germline V gives CDR1 MNHEY, CDR2 SMNVEV (reference sequence). The CDR3 contains 14 residues. The J gene is TRBJ2-1, the V gene TRBV27, with D unresolved. Sequences were derived from peripheral blood, sampled before pregnancy. The sequence derives from a female donor with multiple sclerosis, enrolled in a pregnancy study. The CDR3 coding sequence is TGTGCCAGCACGGCCCGGGTACCCTACAATGAGCAGTTCTTC. This translates into CASTARVPYNEQFF.